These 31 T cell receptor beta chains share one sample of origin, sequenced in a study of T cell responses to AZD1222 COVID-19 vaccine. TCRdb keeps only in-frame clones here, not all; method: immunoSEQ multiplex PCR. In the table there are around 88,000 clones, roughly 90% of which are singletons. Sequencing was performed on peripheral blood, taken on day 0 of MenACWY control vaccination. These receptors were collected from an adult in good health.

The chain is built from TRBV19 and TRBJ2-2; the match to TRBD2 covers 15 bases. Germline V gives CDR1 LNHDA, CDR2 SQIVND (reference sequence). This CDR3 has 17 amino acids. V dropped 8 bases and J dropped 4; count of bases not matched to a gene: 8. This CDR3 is CASQGTSGGYITGELFF. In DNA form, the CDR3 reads TGTGCCAGTCAGGGGACTAGCGGGGGGTATATCACCGGGGAGCTGTTTTTT.

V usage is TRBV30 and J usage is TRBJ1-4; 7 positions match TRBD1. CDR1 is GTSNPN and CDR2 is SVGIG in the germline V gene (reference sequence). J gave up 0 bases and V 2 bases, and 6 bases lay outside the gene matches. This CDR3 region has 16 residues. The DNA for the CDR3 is TGTGCCTGGAGTCCTACCACAGGGGCAACTAATGAAAAACTGTTTTTT. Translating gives CAWSPTTGATNEKLFF.

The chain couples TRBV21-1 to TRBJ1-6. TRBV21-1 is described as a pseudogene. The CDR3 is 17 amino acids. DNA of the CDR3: TGTGCCAGCAGCGCGAGGCTGGTTAGGGCCTCCGTTTCACCCCTCCACTTT. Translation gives CASSARLVRASVSPLHF.

The CDR3 DNA reads as TGTGCCTCAAGCTGGGACATCAACAATGAGCAGTTCTTC. It encodes CASSWDINNEQFF. V is TRBV9 and J is TRBJ2-1; tentatively, D is TRBD1 (6 bases). The germline V gene has CDR1 SGDLS and CDR2 YYNGEE. V gave up 10 bases and J gave up 5 bases, with 16 bases separating them. The CDR3 length is 13 residues.

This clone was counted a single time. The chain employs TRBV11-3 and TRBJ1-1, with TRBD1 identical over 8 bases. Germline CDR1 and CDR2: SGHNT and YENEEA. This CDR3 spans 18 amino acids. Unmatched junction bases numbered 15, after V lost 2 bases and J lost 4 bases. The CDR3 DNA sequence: TGTGCCAGCAGCTTACGATATTTCGGACAGGGAGGGGGCACTGAAGCTTTCTTT. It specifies CASSLRYFGQGGGTEAFF.

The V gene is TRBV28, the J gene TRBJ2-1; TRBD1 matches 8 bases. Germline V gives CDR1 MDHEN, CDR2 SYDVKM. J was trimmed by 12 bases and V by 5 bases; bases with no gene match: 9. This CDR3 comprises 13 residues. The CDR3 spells CASSLGTGQRQFF. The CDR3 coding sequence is TGTGCCAGCAGTCTAGGGACAGGCCAAAGGCAGTTCTTC.

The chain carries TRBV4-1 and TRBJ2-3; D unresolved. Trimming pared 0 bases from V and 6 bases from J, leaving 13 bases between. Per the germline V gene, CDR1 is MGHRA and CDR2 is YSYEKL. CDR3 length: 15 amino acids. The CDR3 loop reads CASSQEAASEDTQYF. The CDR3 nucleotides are TGCGCCAGCAGCCAAGAAGCCGCTAGTGAGGATACGCAGTATTTT.

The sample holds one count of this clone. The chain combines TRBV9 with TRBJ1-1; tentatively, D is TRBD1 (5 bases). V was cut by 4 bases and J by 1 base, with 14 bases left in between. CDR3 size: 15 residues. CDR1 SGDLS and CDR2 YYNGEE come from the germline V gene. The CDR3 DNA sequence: TGTGCCAGCAGCCTTTCGGGACTCACGAACACTGAAGCTTTCTTT. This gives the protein CASSLSGLTNTEAFF. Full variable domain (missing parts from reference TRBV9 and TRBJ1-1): DSGVTQTPKHLITATGQRVTLRCSPRSGDLSVYWYQQSLDQGLQFLIQYYNGEERAKGNILERFSAQQFPDLHSELNLSSLELGDSALYFCASSLSGLTNTEAFFGQGTRLTVV.

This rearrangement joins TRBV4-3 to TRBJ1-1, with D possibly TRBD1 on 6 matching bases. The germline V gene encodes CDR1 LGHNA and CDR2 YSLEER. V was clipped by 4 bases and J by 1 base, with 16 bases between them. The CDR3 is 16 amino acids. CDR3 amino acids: CASSLRRGGPNTEAFF. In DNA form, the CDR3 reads TGCGCCAGCAGCCTCCGGCGGGGGGGGCCGAACACTGAAGCTTTCTTT.

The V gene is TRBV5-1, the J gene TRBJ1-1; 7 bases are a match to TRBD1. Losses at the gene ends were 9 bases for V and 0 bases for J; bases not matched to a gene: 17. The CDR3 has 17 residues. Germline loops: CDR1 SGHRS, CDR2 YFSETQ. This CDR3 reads CATYRGLLSWLNTEAFF. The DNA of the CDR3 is TGCGCCACTTACAGGGGTCTGCTCAGTTGGCTGAACACTGAAGCTTTCTTT.

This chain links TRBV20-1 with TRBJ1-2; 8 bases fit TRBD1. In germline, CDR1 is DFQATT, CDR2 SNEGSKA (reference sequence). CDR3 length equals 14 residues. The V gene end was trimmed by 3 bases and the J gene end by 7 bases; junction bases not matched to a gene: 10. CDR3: CSASSTGGGSGYTF. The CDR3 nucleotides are TGCAGTGCTAGTAGTACAGGGGGTGGATCTGGCTACACCTTC.

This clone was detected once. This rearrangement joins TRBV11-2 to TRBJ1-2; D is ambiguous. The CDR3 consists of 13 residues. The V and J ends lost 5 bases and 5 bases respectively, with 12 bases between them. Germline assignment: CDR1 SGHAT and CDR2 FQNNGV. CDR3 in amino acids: CASSPEAGYGYTF. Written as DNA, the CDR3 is TGTGCCAGCAGCCCCGAAGCTGGTTATGGCTACACCTTC.

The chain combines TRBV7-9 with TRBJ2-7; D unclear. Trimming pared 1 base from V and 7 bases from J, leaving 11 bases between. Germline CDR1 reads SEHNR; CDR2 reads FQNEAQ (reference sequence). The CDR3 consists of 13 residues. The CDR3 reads CASSLGSGKEQYF. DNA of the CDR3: TGTGCCAGCAGCTTAGGGTCGGGTAAGGAGCAGTACTTC.

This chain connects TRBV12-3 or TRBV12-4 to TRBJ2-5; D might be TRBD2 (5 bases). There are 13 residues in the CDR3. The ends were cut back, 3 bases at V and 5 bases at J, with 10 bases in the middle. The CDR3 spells CASSFSGGETQYF. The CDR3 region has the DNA TGTGCCAGCAGTTTCTCCGGCGGGGAGACCCAGTACTTC.

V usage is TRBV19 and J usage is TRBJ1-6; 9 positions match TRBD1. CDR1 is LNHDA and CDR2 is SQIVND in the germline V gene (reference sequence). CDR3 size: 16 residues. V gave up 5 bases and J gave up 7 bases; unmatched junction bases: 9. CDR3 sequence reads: CASSPTRQGENSPLHF. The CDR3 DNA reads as TGTGCCAGTAGTCCGACCAGACAGGGGGAGAATTCACCCCTCCACTTT.

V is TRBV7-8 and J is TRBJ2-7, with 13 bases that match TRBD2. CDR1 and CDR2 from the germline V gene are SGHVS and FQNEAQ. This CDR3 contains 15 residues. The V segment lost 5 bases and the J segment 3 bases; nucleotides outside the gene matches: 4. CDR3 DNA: TGTGCCAGCAGCCGACGGACTAGCGGGGGCTACGAGCAGTACTTC. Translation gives CASSRRTSGGYEQYF.

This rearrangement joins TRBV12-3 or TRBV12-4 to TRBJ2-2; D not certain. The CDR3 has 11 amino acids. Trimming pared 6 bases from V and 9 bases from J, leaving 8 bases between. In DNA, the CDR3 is TGTGCCAGCAGCCCTGAGAGGGAGCTGTTTTTT. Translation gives CASSPERELFF.

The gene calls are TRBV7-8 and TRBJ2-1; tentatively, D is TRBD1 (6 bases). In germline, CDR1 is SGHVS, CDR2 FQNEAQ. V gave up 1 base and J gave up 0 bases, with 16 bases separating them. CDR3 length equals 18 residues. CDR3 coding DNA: TGTGCCAGCAGCTTAGGGGTATGGGGGCCGAGCTCCTACAATGAGCAGTTCTTC. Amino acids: CASSLGVWGPSSYNEQFF.

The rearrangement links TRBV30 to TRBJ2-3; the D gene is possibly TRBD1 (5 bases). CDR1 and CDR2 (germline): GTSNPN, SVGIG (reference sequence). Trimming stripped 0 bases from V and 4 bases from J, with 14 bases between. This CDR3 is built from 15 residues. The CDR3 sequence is CAWSVRWGSSDTQYF. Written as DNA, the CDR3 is TGTGCCTGGAGTGTACGGTGGGGCTCGTCAGATACGCAGTATTTT. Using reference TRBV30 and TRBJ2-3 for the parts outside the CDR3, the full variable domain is SQTIHQWPATLVQPVGSPLSLECTVEGTSNPNLYWYRQAAGRGLQLLFYSVGIGQISSEVPQNLSASRPQDRQFILSSKKLLLSDSGFYLCAWSVRWGSSDTQYFGPGTRLTVL.

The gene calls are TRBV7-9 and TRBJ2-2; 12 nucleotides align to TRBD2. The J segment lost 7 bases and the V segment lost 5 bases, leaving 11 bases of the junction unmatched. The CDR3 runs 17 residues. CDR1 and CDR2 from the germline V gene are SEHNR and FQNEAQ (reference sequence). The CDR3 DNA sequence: TGTGCCAGCAGCCCACGCCCTAGCGGGGGGGACCACGGGGAGCTGTTTTTT. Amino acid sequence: CASSPRPSGGDHGELFF.

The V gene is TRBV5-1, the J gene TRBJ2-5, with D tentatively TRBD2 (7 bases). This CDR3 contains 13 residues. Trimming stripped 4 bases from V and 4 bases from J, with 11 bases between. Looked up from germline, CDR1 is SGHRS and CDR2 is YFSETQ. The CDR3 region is CASSRGGGETQYF. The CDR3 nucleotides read TGCGCCAGCAGCCGCGGGGGCGGAGAGACCCAGTACTTC.

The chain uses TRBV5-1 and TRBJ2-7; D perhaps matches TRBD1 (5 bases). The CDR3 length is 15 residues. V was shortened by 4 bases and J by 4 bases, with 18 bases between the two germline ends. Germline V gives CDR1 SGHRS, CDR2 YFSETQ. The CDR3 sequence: CASSPIRVPRYEQYF. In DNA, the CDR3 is TGCGCCAGCAGCCCAATCAGGGTCCCTCGGTACGAGCAGTACTTC.

The CDR3 here is CATSLGVYNSPLHF. The CDR3 coding sequence is TGTGCCACATCTCTCGGAGTTTATAATTCACCCCTCCACTTT. V and J are TRBV18 and TRBJ1-6; no clear D gene. CDR1 and CDR2 from the germline V gene are KGHSH and LQKENI. The CDR3 has 14 amino acids. The germline V and J ends were trimmed by 10 bases and 4 bases, with 14 bases remaining between them.

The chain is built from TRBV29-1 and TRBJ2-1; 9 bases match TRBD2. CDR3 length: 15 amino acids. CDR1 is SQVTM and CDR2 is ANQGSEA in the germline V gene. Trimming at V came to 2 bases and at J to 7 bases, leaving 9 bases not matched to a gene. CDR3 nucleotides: TGCAGCGTTGAATTGGTTAGCGGGGGCGGGAATGAGCAGTTCTTC. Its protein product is CSVELVSGGGNEQFF.

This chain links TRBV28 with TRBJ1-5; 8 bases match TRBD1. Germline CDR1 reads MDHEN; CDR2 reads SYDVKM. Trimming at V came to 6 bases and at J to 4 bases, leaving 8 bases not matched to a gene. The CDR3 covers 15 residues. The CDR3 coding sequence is TGTGCCAGCAGCCCGACAGGGGCCGGGAATCAGCCCCAGCATTTT. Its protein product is CASSPTGAGNQPQHF.

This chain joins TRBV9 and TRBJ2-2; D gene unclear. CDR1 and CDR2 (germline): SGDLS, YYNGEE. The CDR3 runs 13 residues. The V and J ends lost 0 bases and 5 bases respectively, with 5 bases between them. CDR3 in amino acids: CASSVGQTGELFF. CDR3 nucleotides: TGTGCCAGCAGCGTAGGTCAAACCGGGGAGCTGTTTTTT.

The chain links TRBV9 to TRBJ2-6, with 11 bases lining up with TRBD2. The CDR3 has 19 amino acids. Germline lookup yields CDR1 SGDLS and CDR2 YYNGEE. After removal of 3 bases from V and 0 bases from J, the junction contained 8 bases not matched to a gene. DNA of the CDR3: TGTGCCAGCAGCGGGATTCTAGCGGGGGGTACCTCTGGGGCCAACGTCCTGACTTTC. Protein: CASSGILAGGTSGANVLTF.

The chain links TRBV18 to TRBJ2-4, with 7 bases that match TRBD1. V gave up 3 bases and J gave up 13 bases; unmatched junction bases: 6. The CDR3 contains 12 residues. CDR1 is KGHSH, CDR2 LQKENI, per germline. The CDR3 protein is CASSPPDRNQYF. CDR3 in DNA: TGTGCCAGCTCACCCCCGGACAGGAACCAGTACTTC.

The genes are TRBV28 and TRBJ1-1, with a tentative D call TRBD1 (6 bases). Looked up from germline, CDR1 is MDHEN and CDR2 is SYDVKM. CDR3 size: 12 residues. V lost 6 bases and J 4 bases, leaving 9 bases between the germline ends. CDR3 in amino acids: CASSQQGTEAFF. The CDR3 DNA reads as TGTGCCAGCAGCCAACAGGGCACTGAAGCTTTCTTT.

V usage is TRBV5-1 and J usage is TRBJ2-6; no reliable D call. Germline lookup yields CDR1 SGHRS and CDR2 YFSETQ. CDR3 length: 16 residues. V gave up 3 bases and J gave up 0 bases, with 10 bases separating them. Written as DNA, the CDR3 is TGCGCCAGCAGCTCCGGCGGTGGCTCTGGGGCCAACGTCCTGACTTTC. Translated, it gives CASSSGGGSGANVLTF.

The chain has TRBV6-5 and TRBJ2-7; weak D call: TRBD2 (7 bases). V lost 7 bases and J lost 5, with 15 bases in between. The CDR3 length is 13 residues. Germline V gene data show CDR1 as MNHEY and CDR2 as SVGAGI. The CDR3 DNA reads TGTGCCAGCACCCAACGGGGGGCCCACGAGCAGTACTTC. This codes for CASTQRGAHEQYF.